Below are 15 T cell receptor beta chains sequenced from a single sample in a study of cytomegalovirus exposure and HLA in healthy donors. Primers: 60 Vbeta forward and 13 Jbeta reverse. Repertoires were generated with immunoSEQ multiplex PCR, while TCRdb's copy carries only in-frame clones and drops some. Of 180,000 or so clones listed, more than 75% were seen once; the top ten hold less than 2%. The sequenced sample was PBMCs. These receptors were taken from a man aged 40-55 years in good health and CMV-seronegative.

V usage is TRBV29-1 and J usage is TRBJ2-2; 7 bases line up with TRBD1. Germline V gene lookup returns CDR1 SQVTM and CDR2 ANQGSEA. Unmatched junction bases numbered 13, after V lost 6 bases and J lost 0 bases. The CDR3 is made up of 17 amino acids. Here the CDR3 reads CSVGGLPGHSNTGELFF. The CDR3 DNA reads as TGCAGCGTAGGGGGCTTACCGGGACACTCGAACACCGGGGAGCTGTTTTTT.

This clone was detected a few times. At one of its ends the junction is not consistent with the germline gene, which may arise from a read error. The same CDR3 also results from other DNA sequences found in this sample. The chain carries TRBV30 and TRBJ1-6; TRBD1 matches 8 bases. CDR1 and CDR2 (germline): GTSNPN, SVGIG (reference sequence). This CDR3 is built from 16 residues. The CDR3 nucleotides read TGCGCCTGGAGTGGGTCAATACAGGGGGGTAATTCACCCCTCCACTTT. This translates into CAWSGSIQGGNSPLHF.

On this clone itself: At one boundary the junction diverges from the germline segment, which might be a read error. This chain links TRBV4-1 with TRBJ1-2; weak D call: TRBD1 (5 bases). CDR1 and CDR2 from the germline V gene are MGHRA and YSYEKL. This CDR3 contains 14 residues. In nucleotides, the CDR3 is TGCGCCAGCACCCAAGCCCGGGGGGTCCTTGGCTACACCTTC. It specifies CASTQARGVLGYTF.

The chain couples TRBV6-1 to TRBJ2-7; D is uncertain. Germline V gives CDR1 MNHNS, CDR2 SASEGT. V was cut by 1 base and J by 3 bases, with 7 bases left in between. The CDR3 loop spans 13 amino acids. The DNA of the CDR3 is TGTGCCAGCAGTGAAGATTTCGGCTACGAGCAGTACTTC. Translating gives CASSEDFGYEQYF.

A single count supports this clone. The chain joins TRBV9 to TRBJ2-3; 7 bases are shared with TRBD1. The germline CDR1 and CDR2 sequences are SGDLS and YYNGEE. The V and J ends lost 3 bases and 0 bases, in that order; junction bases with no gene match: 1. The CDR3 totals 14 residues. The CDR3 protein is CASSATGSTDTQYF. Written as DNA, the CDR3 is TGTGCCAGCAGCGCGACAGGGAGCACAGATACGCAGTATTTT.

The chain carries TRBV18 and TRBJ1-3; D not certain. Germline V CDR1 and CDR2: KGHSH, LQKENI. The length of the CDR3 is 14 residues. V was clipped by 3 bases and J by 0 bases, with 6 bases between them. The CDR3 is CASSPQFSGNTIYF. CDR3 in DNA: TGTGCCAGCTCACCTCAATTCTCTGGAAACACCATATATTTT.

This clone was counted once. The chain has TRBV28 and TRBJ2-3, with D maybe TRBD2 (6 bases). V shed 4 bases and J shed 3 bases, with 17 bases lying between them. The V gene's germline CDR1 is MDHEN and CDR2 SYDVKM. The CDR3 covers 16 residues. CDR3 loop: CASSSPLTSRTDTQYF. In DNA, the CDR3 is TGTGCCAGCAGTTCTCCCTTGACTAGTAGGACAGATACGCAGTATTTT.

This sequence joins TRBV9 and TRBJ2-3; 7 positions match TRBD2. CDR3 length: 15 residues. V gave up 0 bases and J gave up 4 bases; unmatched junction bases: 5. Germline V gene sequence: CDR1 SGDLS, CDR2 YYNGEE. CDR3 region: CASSVGGSGADTQYF. The CDR3 bases are TGTGCCAGCAGCGTAGGCGGGAGTGGGGCAGATACGCAGTATTTT.

The count of this clone is one. This chain links TRBV30 with TRBJ1-5, with 7 bases aligning to TRBD1. The CDR3 loop spans 14 amino acids. V lost 2 bases to trimming and J lost 6 bases; unmatched junction nucleotides: 7. CDR1 and CDR2 (germline): GTSNPN, SVGIG (reference sequence). The CDR3 sequence: CAWSRGGSVQPQHF. DNA of the CDR3: TGTGCCTGGAGTCGAGGGGGCTCGGTTCAGCCCCAGCATTTT.

The rearrangement uses TRBV29-1 and TRBJ2-1, with D perhaps matching TRBD2 (6 bases). Trimming took 6 bases from V and 0 from J, leaving 9 bases between them. The germline CDR1 and CDR2 sequences are SQVTM and ANQGSEA. This CDR3 is built from 13 residues. The CDR3 DNA reads as TGCAGCGTAGACGGGAGCTCCTACAATGAGCAGTTCTTC. Its protein product is CSVDGSSYNEQFF.

V and J are TRBV5-5 and TRBJ2-7, with a possible D match to TRBD2 (7 bases). The V end lost 2 bases, the J end lost 2 bases, and 20 bases lay between the germline ends. The length of the CDR3 is 17 residues. CDR1 and CDR2 (germline): SGHKS, YYEKEE (reference sequence). As DNA, the CDR3 is TGTGCCAGCAGCTTAGGTCTGGCGGGGGCGGGTCCCTACGAGCAGTACTTC. It encodes CASSLGLAGAGPYEQYF.

This chain connects TRBV28 to TRBJ2-7; TRBD1 matches 10 bases. Germline lookup yields CDR1 MDHEN and CDR2 SYDVKM. The CDR3 has 15 amino acids. V was clipped by 4 bases and J by 3 bases; unmatched bases: 6. This CDR3 is CASSSPGQGIYEQYF. For the CDR3, the DNA is TGTGCCAGCAGTTCCCCGGGACAGGGGATCTACGAGCAGTACTTC.

In this sample, this clone turned up a few times. The rearrangement uses TRBV6-5 and TRBJ2-3; 10 bases align to TRBD2. Losses at the gene ends were 8 bases for V and 1 base for J; bases not matched to a gene: 6. The germline V gene has CDR1 MNHEY and CDR2 SVGAGI. CDR3 length: 15 residues. CDR3 sequence reads: CASGLGLAGTDTQYF. CDR3 in DNA: TGTGCCAGCGGCCTCGGACTAGCGGGCACAGATACGCAGTATTTT.

The sample holds a few counts of this clone. The chain recombines TRBV29-1 with TRBJ1-2; 9 nucleotides agree with TRBD1. Germline CDR1 SQVTM, CDR2 ANQGSEA. Trimming took 4 bases from V and 9 from J; bases not matched to a gene: 9. This CDR3 has 13 residues. CDR3 in DNA: TGCAGCGTTGGTTTACAGGGGGCCGGTCGCTACACCTTC. This encodes CSVGLQGAGRYTF.

This chain uses TRBV4-1 with TRBJ1-5; D is unresolved. The CDR3 is 14 residues long. V was trimmed by 3 bases and J by 4 bases, leaving 10 bases between them. Germline V gives CDR1 MGHRA, CDR2 YSYEKL. CDR3 in DNA: TGCGCCAGCAGCCATTGGGGAGAGAATCAGCCCCAGCATTTT. Translation: CASSHWGENQPQHF.